This TCR beta chain was sequenced during a study of cytomegalovirus exposure and HLA in healthy donors. About this clone itself: Its antigen remains unknown.

Study-wide points: A few CMV-associated chains were confirmed in vitro to be specific for CMV antigens.

CDR1 is MDHEN, CDR2 SYDVKM, per germline. The V segment lost 3 bases and the J segment 1 base; nucleotides outside the gene matches: 5. The CDR3 consists of 16 residues. Vbeta (60) and Jbeta (13) primers were used in the PCR. Sequencing was performed with immunoSEQ multiplex PCR; in TCRdb, only in-frame clones are kept and a portion is missing. The sample lists about 81,000 clones; 85% to 90% were seen once. The genes are TRBV28 and TRBJ2-7, with 11 bases identical to TRBD2. Sequenced input: PBMCs. The sequence derives from a man between 18 and 29 years old in good health and CMV-seronegative. The CDR3 loop is CASSFSGGGVSYEQYF. The CDR3 DNA sequence: TGTGCCAGCAGTTTTAGCGGGGGGGGTGTTTCCTACGAGCAGTACTTC.